Listed here are 29 T cell receptor beta chains from one sample, sequenced in a study of CD4 and CD8 cells across lung adenocarcinoma regions (dated by TCRdb to the late 2010s). Libraries came from PCR. TCRdb lists the instrument as HiSeq X Ten. TCRdb reprocessing: public reads trimmed at Q25 with fastp, clones called with MiXCR, in-frame beta chains kept. Duplicate CDR3 protein sequences are folded into a single record with the most common DNA and genes. The sample contains 6,000 to 8,000 distinct CDR3 sequences, roughly 48% of them found a single time. The leading ten clones occupy just under 30% of the sample. Sequenced material: CD4+ T cells from the center of a lung tumor. The cell subset or site label, as the study defines it: tumor center region. These receptors were taken from a female donor with lung adenocarcinoma. The CD4 and CD8 labels of this study may be unreliable.

This clonotype was observed many times. The CDR3 DNA follows: TGTGCCAGCAGTGAAGCGGCGACAGGGGCGAACACTGAAGCTTTCTTT. Translated: CASSEAATGANTEAFF. The J gene is TRBJ1-1, the V gene TRBV6-1; 8 bases map to TRBD1. The germline V gene encodes CDR1 MNHNS and CDR2 SASEGT. V lost 0 bases and J lost 1; bases outside the gene matches: 4. The CDR3 sequence is 16 residues long.

In its sample, this clonotype ranks as medium-sized (0.01 to 0.1%). CDR3 coding DNA: TGTGCCAGCAGCGCCCGTCAGACAGGGTCCTCCTACAATGAGCAGTTCTTC. Protein sequence: CASSARQTGSSYNEQFF. V is TRBV9 and J is TRBJ2-1; 7 positions match TRBD1. CDR3 length: 17 residues. V shed 3 bases and J 0 bases; nucleotides not matched to a gene: 9. Germline CDR1 and CDR2: SGDLS and YYNGEE. Based on the CDR3 plus reference TRBV9 and TRBJ2-1, the full variable domain is DSGVTQTPKHLITATGQRVTLRCSPRSGDLSVYWYQQSLDQGLQFLIQYYNGEERAKGNILERFSAQQFPDLHSELNLSSLELGDSALYFCASSARQTGSSYNEQFFGPGTRLTVL.

As regards this clonotype: The junction does not match germline at one end; this may be a read error. This chain links TRBV11-1 with TRBJ2-4; tentative D call: TRBD2 (6 bases). The CDR3 contains 15 residues. Germline V gives CDR1 SGHAT, CDR2 FQDESV (reference sequence). The CDR3 reads CGSGAGLCAKNIQYF. In nucleotides, the CDR3 is TGTGGCAGCGGCGCGGGGCTGTGTGCCAAAAACATTCAGTACTTC.

This clonotype was counted between two and nine times. The V call is TRBV6-5, the J call TRBJ2-5; a weak D match, TRBD2 (6 bases). The J call may be in error: the DNA end matches TRBJ2-7 better. Germline loops: CDR1 MNHEY, CDR2 SVGAGI. The CDR3 loop spans 16 amino acids. The CDR3 protein is CASSYATGVGTYEQYF. The CDR3 nucleotides are TGTGCCAGCAGTTACGCAACGGGGGTAGGGACCTACGAGCAGTACTTC.

This clonotype was seen a handful of times. This sequence joins TRBV27 and TRBJ2-3, with 9 bases identical to TRBD2. This CDR3 comprises 14 residues. The ends lost 6 bases at V and 7 bases at J; junction bases unmatched: 8. Looked up from germline, CDR1 is MNHEY and CDR2 is SMNVEV (reference sequence). DNA for the CDR3: TGTGCCAGCAGCCGAGCGGGAGGCAAAAATACGCAGTATTTT. The encoded protein is CASSRAGGKNTQYF.

CDR3 sequence (DNA): TGTGCCAGCAGCCAAGCCAGGGTAGGAAAACTGTTTTTT. Its translation is CASSQARVGKLFF. V is TRBV14 and J is TRBJ1-4, with D possibly TRBD1 on 5 matching bases. The CDR3 spans 13 residues. Trimming removed 1 base at V and 10 bases at J, with 10 bases between. Germline V gives CDR1 SGHDN, CDR2 FVKESK.

This clonotype came up once. The chain uses TRBV6-1 and TRBJ1-2; 8 bases agree with TRBD1. The germline V gene encodes CDR1 MNHNS and CDR2 SASEGT. The CDR3 sequence is 14 residues long. J gave up 5 bases and V 4 bases, and 6 bases lay outside the gene matches. CDR3 amino acids: CASSGRTGLYGYTF. Here the CDR3 DNA reads TGTGCCAGCAGTGGCCGGACAGGGCTATATGGCTACACCTTC.

On this clonotype: The junction departs from the called germline gene at one end, perhaps through a read error. The chain's CDR3 is CAAITETLYF. The CDR3 bases are TGTGCCGCAATCACAGAGACGCTGTATTTT. J is TRBJ2-3 and V is TRBV6-1; D is unresolved. CDR3 length: 10 residues. Per germline, CDR1 MNHNS and CDR2 SASEGT.

Comment on this clonotype: At one of its ends the junction is not consistent with the germline gene, which may arise from a read error. This chain uses TRBV27 with TRBJ2-3; 9 bases are shared with TRBD2. The CDR3 sequence is 15 residues long. Germline CDR1 is MNHEY and CDR2 is SMNVEV (reference sequence). The CDR3 here is CASGSGASGKNEQFF. The CDR3 DNA sequence: TGTGCCAGCGGATCCGGGGCTAGCGGGAAAAATGAGCAGTTCTTT.

The chain recombines TRBV27 with TRBJ2-1; TRBD2 matches at 9 bases. The DNA matches TRBJ2-7 better at its end, which makes the J call doubtful. The CDR3 length is 13 residues. The V gene's germline CDR1 is MNHEY and CDR2 SMNVEV (reference sequence). CDR3 amino acids: CASREIAGVEQYF. CDR3 nucleotide sequence: TGTGCCAGCAGAGAGATAGCGGGGGTTGAGCAGTACTTC.

The rearrangement joins TRBV3-1 to TRBJ2-6; 7 nucleotides align to TRBD2. J was trimmed by 0 bases and V by 4 bases; bases with no gene match: 3. Germline V gene lookup returns CDR1 LGHDT and CDR2 YNNKEL (reference sequence). This CDR3 region has 16 residues. CDR3 DNA sequence: TGTGCCAGCAGCCCGGGAGGCCTCTCTGGGGCCAACGTCCTGACTTTC. Amino acid sequence: CASSPGGLSGANVLTF.

This clonotype was seen a handful of times. The rearrangement links TRBV6-1 to TRBJ1-6; TRBD1 matches 9 bases. The CDR3 contains 13 residues. Trimming cost V 5 bases and J 8 bases; bases outside gene matches: 1. Germline CDR1 reads MNHNS; CDR2 reads SASEGT. As DNA, the CDR3 is TGTGCCAGCAGTACAGGGGGCTATTCACCCCTCCACTTT. Translated: CASSTGGYSPLHF.

Only a few counts were recorded for this clonotype. The chain carries TRBV6-1 and TRBJ2-2, with D perhaps matching TRBD1 or TRBD2 (5 bases each). V was pared by 5 bases and J by 2 bases, with 12 bases between. Germline V gives CDR1 MNHNS, CDR2 SASEGT. The CDR3 covers 15 residues. The chain's CDR3 is CASSPWGRNTGELFF. The CDR3 DNA reads TGTGCCAGCAGTCCCTGGGGGAGAAACACCGGGGAGCTGTTTTTT.

This clonotype was counted a few times. This rearrangement joins TRBV6-4 to TRBJ2-3, with 7 bases that match TRBD2. The length of the CDR3 is 13 residues. Losses at the gene ends were 10 bases for V and 2 bases for J; bases not matched to a gene: 6. Germline CDR1 and CDR2: MRHNA and SNTAGT. CDR3 bases: TGTGCCACTAGCGGAGGAGACACAGATACGCAGTATTTT. This translates into CATSGGDTDTQYF.

The J gene is TRBJ2-3, the V gene TRBV11-1, with a possible D match to TRBD2 (6 bases). The V end was cut by 8 bases, the J end by 2 bases, with 17 bases between. Germline V lookup: CDR1 SGHAT, CDR2 FQDESV (reference sequence). The CDR3 spans 15 residues. CDR3 region: CASGAGTCDTDTQYF. The DNA for the CDR3 is TGTGCCAGCGGCGCGGGGACGTGTGACACAGATACGCAGTATTTT.

CDR3 nucleotides: TGTGCCAGCAGTTCGGTTTCAGACAATGAGCAGTTCTTC. Its translation: CASSSVSDNEQFF. J is TRBJ2-1 and V is TRBV6-5, with D hard to call. Per germline, CDR1 MNHEY and CDR2 SVGAGI. The CDR3 is made up of 13 amino acids. V was cut by 4 bases and J by 5 bases, with 9 bases left in between.

The CDR3 coding sequence is TGTGCCAGCAGCCCGATGGGACTGGGGGGTGTCAATGAGCAGTTCTTC. It specifies CASSPMGLGGVNEQFF. The chain employs TRBV4-2 and TRBJ2-1, with a tentative D call TRBD2 (6 bases). Germline loops: CDR1 LGHNA, CDR2 YNFKEQ. The CDR3 covers 16 residues. The V end was cut by 4 bases, the J end by 6 bases, with 19 bases between.

V is TRBV6-1 and J is TRBJ2-2, with TRBD2 identical over 8 bases. V lost 6 bases, J lost 1 base, and 4 bases stayed unmatched. This CDR3 is 15 amino acids long. Germline loops: CDR1 MNHNS, CDR2 SASEGT. The CDR3 region has the DNA TGTGCCAGCAGACCACTAGCGGAGAACACCGGGGAGCTGTTTTTT. It codes for CASRPLAENTGELFF.

The chain carries TRBV6-1 and TRBJ2-5; 11 bases map to TRBD2. Germline V CDR1 and CDR2: MNHNS, SASEGT. This CDR3 contains 15 residues. Trimming cost V 6 bases and J 1 base; bases outside gene matches: 4. This chain's CDR3 is CASRRTSGGQETQYF. CDR3 sequence (DNA): TGTGCCAGCAGACGTACTAGCGGGGGCCAAGAGACCCAGTACTTC.

The chain carries TRBV7-6 and TRBJ2-3; D possibly uses TRBD1 or TRBD2 (6 bases each). Trimming stripped 5 bases from V and 0 bases from J, with 15 bases between. The CDR3 runs 16 residues. Per the germline V gene, CDR1 is SGHVS and CDR2 is FNYEAQ. The CDR3: CASSPGWGASTDTQYF. CDR3 nucleotides: TGTGCCAGCAGCCCTGGGTGGGGGGCCAGCACAGATACGCAGTATTTT.

This rearrangement joins TRBV6-1 to TRBJ2-3; tentative D call: TRBD1 (5 bases). The CDR3 contains 15 residues. The germline V gene has CDR1 MNHNS and CDR2 SASEGT. Trimming stripped 6 bases from V and 10 bases from J, with 23 bases between. CDR3: CASRRQTSNTGAQYF. For the CDR3, the DNA is TGTGCCAGCAGGAGACAGACCTCGAACACCGGTGCGCAGTATTTT.

This chain joins TRBV10-3 and TRBJ1-5, with no clear D. In germline, CDR1 is ENHRY, CDR2 SYGVKD. V lost 11 bases and J lost 4, with 15 bases in between. The CDR3 is made up of 13 amino acids. The CDR3 region is CASAVEGNQPQHF. CDR3 DNA: TGTGCCTCAGCGGTAGAGGGAAATCAGCCCCAGCATTTT.

This clonotype was counted a few times. The chain combines TRBV10-1 with TRBJ2-3; D might be TRBD2 (6 bases). CDR3 length: 13 amino acids. Germline CDR1 is WNHNN and CDR2 is SYGVQD (reference sequence). V was pared by 10 bases and J by 3 bases, with 14 bases between. For the CDR3, the DNA is TGCGCCACCGGGGGAGAAGGTACAGATACGCAGTATTTT. Protein: CATGGEGTDTQYF.

This clonotype was detected a few times. The chain joins TRBV6-1 to TRBJ2-1, with TRBD2 as a possible D gene (7 bases). Per germline, CDR1 MNHNS and CDR2 SASEGT. This CDR3 region has 15 residues. Trimming removed 1 base at V and 10 bases at J, with 17 bases between. The CDR3 is CASSEEGSGGWEQFF. CDR3 nucleotide sequence: TGTGCCAGCAGTGAAGAAGGGTCGGGGGGCTGGGAGCAGTTCTTC.

For this clonotype: A read error may produce the germline difference seen at one junction end. The rearrangement joins TRBV10-3 to TRBJ1-1, with D hard to call. The V gene's germline CDR1 is ENHRY and CDR2 SYGVKD. This CDR3 spans 14 amino acids. Here the CDR3 reads CAISEGGEFNEDSF. The CDR3 bases are TGTGCCATCAGTGAGGGTGGGGAGTTCAATGAAGACTCCTTT.

The gene calls are TRBV27 and TRBJ2-1; D not certain. Germline V gene data show CDR1 as MNHEY and CDR2 as SMNVEV (reference sequence). V shed 5 bases and J shed 4 bases, with 9 bases lying between them. The CDR3 has 13 residues. The CDR3, as DNA: TGTGCCAGCAGTCCTAGTAATTACAATGAGCAGTTCTTC. Protein product: CASSPSNYNEQFF.

This rearrangement joins TRBV27 to TRBJ2-1, with TRBD2 matching over 8 bases. The end of the DNA aligns better with TRBJ2-7, so the J call may be wrong. CDR1 and CDR2 (germline): MNHEY, SMNVEV (reference sequence). This CDR3 has 16 amino acids. For the CDR3, the DNA is TGTGCCAGCAGGCTTAGCGGGGCTAACTCCTACAATGAGCAGTACTTC. Residues: CASRLSGANSYNEQYF.

Ten or more counts support this clonotype. One end of the junction does not line up with germline, which may come from a read error. The rearrangement joins TRBV30 to TRBJ2-1; D remains unclear. This CDR3 has 23 amino acids. From germline, CDR1 is GTSNPN and CDR2 SVGIG (reference sequence). CDR3 protein: CAWPQLLSLLQIPRSLEHAKVHW. The CDR3 DNA reads as TGTGCCTGGCCTCAACTTCTTTCTTTACTCCAGATTCCTCGGAGCCTTGAACATGCTAAAGTACACTGG.

In its sample, this clonotype was seen many times. The V and J genes are TRBV27 and TRBJ2-1, with D possibly matching TRBD2 (5 bases). The CDR3 covers 12 residues. The germline V gene has CDR1 MNHEY and CDR2 SMNVEV (reference sequence). V lost 5 bases, J lost 8 bases, and 10 bases lay in between. The CDR3 DNA reads TGTGCCAGCAGTCGGGGTGCGCATGAGCAGTTCTTC. Its translation: CASSRGAHEQFF.